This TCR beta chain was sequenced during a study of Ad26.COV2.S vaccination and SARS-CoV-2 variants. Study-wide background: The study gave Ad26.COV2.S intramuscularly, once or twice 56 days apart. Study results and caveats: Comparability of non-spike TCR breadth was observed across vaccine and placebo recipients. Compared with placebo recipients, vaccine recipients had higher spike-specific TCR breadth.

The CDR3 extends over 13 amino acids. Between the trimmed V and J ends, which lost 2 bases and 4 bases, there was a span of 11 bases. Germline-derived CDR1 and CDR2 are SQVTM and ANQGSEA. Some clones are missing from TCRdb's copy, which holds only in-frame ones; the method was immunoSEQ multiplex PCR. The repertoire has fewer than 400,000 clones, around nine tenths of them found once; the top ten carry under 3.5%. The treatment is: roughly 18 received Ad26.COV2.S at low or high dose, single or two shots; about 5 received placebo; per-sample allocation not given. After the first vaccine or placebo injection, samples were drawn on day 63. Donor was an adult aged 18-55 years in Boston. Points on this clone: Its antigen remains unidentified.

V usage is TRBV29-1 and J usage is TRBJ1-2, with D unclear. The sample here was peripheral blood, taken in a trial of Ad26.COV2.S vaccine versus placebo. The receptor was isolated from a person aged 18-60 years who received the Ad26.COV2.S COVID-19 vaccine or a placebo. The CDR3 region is CSVEFPETYGYTF. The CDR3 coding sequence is TGCAGCGTTGAATTCCCTGAGACCTATGGCTACACCTTC.